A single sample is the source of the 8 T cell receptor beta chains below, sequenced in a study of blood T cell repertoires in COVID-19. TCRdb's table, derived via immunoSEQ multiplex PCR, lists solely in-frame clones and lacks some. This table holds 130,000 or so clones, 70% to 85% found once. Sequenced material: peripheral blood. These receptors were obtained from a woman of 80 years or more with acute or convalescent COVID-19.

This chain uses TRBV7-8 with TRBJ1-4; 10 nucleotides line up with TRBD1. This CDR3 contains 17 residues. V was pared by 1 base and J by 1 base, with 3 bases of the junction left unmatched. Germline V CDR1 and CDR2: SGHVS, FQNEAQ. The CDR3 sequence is CASSLDDRGLTNEKLFF. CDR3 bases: TGTGCCAGCAGCTTAGACGACAGGGGGCTAACTAATGAAAAACTGTTTTTT.

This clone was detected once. The CDR3 loop reads CASSWGQGLGQPQHF. CDR3 DNA sequence: TGTGCCAGCAGCTGGGGACAGGGGTTGGGTCAGCCCCAGCATTTT. V is TRBV7-9 and J is TRBJ1-5, with 10 bases aligning to TRBD1. J was trimmed by 6 bases and V by 4 bases; bases with no gene match: 6. Germline V lookup: CDR1 SEHNR, CDR2 FQNEAQ (reference sequence). The CDR3 contains 15 residues.

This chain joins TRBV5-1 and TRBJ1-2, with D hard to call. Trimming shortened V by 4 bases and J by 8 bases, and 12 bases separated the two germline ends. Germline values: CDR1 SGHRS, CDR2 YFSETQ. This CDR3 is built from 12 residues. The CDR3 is CASSLREGGYTF. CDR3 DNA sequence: TGCGCCAGCAGCCTACGGGAGGGCGGCTACACCTTC.

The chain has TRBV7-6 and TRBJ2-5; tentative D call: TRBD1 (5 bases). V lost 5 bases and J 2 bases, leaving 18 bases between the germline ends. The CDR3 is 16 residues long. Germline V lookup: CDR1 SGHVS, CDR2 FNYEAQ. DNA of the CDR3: TGTGCCAGCAGCATGGGGTTTTTGGCAGGGCAAGAGACCCAGTACTTC. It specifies CASSMGFLAGQETQYF.

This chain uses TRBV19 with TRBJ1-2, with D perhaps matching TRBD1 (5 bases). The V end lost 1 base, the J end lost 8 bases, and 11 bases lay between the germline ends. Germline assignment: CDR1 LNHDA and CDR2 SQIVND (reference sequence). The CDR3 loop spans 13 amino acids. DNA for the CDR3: TGTGCCAGTAGTATAGGATTTCAGGGCGGCTACACCTTC. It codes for CASSIGFQGGYTF.

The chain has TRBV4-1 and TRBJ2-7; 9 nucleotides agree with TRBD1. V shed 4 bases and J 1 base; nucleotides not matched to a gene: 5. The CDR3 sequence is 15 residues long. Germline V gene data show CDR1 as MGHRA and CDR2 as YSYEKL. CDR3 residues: CASSLSGQGSYEQYF. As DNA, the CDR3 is TGCGCCAGCAGCCTCTCGGGACAGGGTTCCTACGAGCAGTACTTC.

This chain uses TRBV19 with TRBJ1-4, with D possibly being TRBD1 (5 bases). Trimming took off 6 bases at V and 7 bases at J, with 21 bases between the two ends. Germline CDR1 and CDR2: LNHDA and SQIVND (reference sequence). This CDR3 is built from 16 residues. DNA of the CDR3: TGTGCCAGTAGCATTGGGGGGACCGACGGAGTTGAAAAACTGTTTTTT. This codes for CASSIGGTDGVEKLFF.

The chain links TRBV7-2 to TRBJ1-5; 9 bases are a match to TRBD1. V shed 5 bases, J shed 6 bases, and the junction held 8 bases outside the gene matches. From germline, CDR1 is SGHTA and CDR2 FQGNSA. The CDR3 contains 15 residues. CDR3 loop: CASSLTGTGFQPQHF. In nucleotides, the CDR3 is TGTGCCAGCAGCCTCACCGGGACAGGGTTTCAGCCCCAGCATTTT.